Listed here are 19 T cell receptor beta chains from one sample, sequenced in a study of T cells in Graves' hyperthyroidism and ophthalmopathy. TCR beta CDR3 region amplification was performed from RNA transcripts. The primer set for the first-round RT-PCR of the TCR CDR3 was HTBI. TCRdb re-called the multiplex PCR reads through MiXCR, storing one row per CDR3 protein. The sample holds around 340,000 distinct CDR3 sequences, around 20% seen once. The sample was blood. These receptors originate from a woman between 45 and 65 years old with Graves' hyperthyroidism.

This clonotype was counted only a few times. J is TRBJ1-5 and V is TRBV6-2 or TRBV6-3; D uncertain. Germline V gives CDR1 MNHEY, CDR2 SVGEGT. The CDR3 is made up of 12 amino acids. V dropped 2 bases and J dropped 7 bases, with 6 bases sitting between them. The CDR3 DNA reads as TGTGCCAGCAGTTACGGAACCCAGCCCCAGCATTTT. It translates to CASSYGTQPQHF.

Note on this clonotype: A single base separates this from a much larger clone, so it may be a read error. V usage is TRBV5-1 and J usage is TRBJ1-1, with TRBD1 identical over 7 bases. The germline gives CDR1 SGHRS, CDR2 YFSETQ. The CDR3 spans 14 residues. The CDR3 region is CASSGGQVNAEAFF. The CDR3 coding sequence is TGCGCCAGCAGCGGAGGACAGGTGAACGCTGAAGCTTTCTTT.

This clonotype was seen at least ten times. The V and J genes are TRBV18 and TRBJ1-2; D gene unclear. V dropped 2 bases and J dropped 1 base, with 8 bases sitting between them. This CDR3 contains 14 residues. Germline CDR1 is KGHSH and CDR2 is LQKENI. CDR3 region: CASSPTADNYGYTF. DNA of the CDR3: TGTGCCAGCTCACCAACGGCGGATAACTATGGCTACACCTTC.

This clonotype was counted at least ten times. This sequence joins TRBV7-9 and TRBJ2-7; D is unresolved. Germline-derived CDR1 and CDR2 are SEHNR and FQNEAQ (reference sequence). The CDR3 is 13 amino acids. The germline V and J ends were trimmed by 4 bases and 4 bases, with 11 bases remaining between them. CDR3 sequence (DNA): TGTGCCAGCAGCTATGACAACGTTTACGAGCAGTACTTC. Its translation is CASSYDNVYEQYF.

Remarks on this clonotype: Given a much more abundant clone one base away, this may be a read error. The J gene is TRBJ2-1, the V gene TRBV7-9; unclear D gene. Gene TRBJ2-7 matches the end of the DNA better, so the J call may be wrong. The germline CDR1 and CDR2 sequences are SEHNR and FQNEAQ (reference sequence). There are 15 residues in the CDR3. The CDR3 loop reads CASSLVGITYNEQYF. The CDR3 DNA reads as TGTGCCAGCAGCTTAGTCGGAATCACCTACAATGAGCAGTACTTC.

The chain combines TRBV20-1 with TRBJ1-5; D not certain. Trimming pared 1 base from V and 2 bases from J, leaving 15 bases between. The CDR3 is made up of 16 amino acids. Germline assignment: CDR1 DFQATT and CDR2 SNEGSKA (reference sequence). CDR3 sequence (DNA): TGCAGTGCTAGAGGGGGTGGAGGCCGGGGCAATCAGCCCCAGCATTTT. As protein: CSARGGGGRGNQPQHF.

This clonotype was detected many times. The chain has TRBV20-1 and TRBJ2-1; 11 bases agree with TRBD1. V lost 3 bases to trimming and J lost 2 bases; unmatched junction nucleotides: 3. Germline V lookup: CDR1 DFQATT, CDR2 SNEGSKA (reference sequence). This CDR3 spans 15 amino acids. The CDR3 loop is CSARGTGGTYNEQFF. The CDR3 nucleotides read TGCAGTGCTAGGGGGACAGGGGGAACCTACAATGAGCAGTTCTTC.

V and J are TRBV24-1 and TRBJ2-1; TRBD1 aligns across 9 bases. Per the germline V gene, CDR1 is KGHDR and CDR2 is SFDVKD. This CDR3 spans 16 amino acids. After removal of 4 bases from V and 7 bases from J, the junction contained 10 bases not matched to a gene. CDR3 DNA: TGTGCCACCAGTGACCGCGGGACAGGGTATGGGAATGAGCAGTTCTTC. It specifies CATSDRGTGYGNEQFF.

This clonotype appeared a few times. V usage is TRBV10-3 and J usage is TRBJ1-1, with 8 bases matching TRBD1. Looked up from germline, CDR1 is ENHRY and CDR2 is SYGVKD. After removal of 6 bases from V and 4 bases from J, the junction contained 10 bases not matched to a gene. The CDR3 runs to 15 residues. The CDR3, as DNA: TGTGCCATCAGGGACAGGGCCAAGGAGGGCACTGAAGCTTTCTTT. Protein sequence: CAIRDRAKEGTEAFF.

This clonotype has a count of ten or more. Here the CDR3 DNA reads TGTGCCTGGAGTGTAGGGTCCCCAGGCCGCTACGAGCAGTACTTC. It specifies CAWSVGSPGRYEQYF. V usage is TRBV30 and J usage is TRBJ2-7; D is ambiguous. CDR1 and CDR2 (germline): GTSNPN, SVGIG (reference sequence). The CDR3 has 15 residues. Trimming stripped 0 bases from V and 3 bases from J, with 15 bases between. The full variable domain, its missing parts supplied by reference TRBV30 and TRBJ2-7, is SQTIHQWPATLVQPVGSPLSLECTVEGTSNPNLYWYRQAAGRGLQLLFYSVGIGQISSEVPQNLSASRPQDRQFILSSKKLLLSDSGFYLCAWSVGSPGRYEQYFGPGTRLTVT.

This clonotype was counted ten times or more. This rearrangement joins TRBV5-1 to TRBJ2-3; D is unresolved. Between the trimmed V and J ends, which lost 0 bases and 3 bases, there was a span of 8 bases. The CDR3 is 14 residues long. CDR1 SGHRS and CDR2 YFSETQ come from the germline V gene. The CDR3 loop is CASSLGHATDTQYF. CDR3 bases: TGCGCCAGCAGCTTGGGACACGCAACAGATACGCAGTATTTT.

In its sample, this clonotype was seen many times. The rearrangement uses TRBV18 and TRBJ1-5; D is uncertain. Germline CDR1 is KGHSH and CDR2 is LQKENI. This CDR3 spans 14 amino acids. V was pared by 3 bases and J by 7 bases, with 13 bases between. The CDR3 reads CASSPYPARQPQHF. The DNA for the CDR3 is TGTGCCAGCTCACCCTACCCAGCCAGACAGCCCCAGCATTTT.

The CDR3 DNA follows: TGTGCCATCGGGGATCGGAATCGGGACACTGAAGCTTTCTTT. Its protein product is CAIGDRNRDTEAFF. The chain couples TRBV10-3 to TRBJ1-1; no clear D gene. The germline CDR1 and CDR2 sequences are ENHRY and SYGVKD. V was trimmed by 8 bases and J by 3 bases, leaving 16 bases between them. This CDR3 contains 14 residues.

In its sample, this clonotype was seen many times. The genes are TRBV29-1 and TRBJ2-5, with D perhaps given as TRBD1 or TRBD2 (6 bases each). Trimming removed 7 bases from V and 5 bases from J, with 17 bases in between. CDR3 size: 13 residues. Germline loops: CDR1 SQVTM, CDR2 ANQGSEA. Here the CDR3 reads CSGSGALGETQYF. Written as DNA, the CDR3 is TGCAGCGGTTCGGGGGCCCTCGGGGAGACCCAGTACTTC.

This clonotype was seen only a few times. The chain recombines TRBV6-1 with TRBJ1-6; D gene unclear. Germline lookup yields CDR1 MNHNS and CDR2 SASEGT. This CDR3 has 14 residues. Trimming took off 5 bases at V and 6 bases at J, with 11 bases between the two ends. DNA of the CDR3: TGTGCCAGCAGTAAACAAGAAACTAATTCACCCCTCCACTTT. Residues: CASSKQETNSPLHF.

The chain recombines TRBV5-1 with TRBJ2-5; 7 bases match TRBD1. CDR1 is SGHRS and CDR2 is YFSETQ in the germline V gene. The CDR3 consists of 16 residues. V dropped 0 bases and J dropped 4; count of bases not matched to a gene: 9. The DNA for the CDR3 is TGCGCCAGCAGCTTGGGGAGTACAGGGGCACGAGAGACCCAGTACTTC. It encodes CASSLGSTGARETQYF.

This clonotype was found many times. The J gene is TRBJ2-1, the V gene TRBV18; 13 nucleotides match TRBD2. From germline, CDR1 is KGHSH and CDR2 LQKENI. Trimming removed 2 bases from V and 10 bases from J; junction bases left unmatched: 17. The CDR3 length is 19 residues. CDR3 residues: CASSPSTSLAGGPSGEQFF. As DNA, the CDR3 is TGTGCCAGCTCACCATCGACATCACTAGCGGGAGGGCCATCGGGGGAGCAGTTCTTC.

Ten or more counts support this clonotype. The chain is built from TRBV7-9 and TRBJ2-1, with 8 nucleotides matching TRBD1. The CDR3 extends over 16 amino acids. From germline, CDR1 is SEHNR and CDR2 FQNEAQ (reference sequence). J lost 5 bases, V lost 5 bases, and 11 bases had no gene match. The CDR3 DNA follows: TGTGCCAGCAGCACTACCGGGACAGGTAAAGACAATGAGCAGTTCTTC. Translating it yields CASSTTGTGKDNEQFF. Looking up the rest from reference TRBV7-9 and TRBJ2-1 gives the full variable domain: DTGVSQNPRHKITKRGQNVTFRCDPISEHNRLYWYRQTLGQGPEFLTYFQNEAQLEKSRLLSDRFSAERPKGSFSTLEIQRTEQGDSAMYLCASSTTGTGKDNEQFFGPGTRLTVL.

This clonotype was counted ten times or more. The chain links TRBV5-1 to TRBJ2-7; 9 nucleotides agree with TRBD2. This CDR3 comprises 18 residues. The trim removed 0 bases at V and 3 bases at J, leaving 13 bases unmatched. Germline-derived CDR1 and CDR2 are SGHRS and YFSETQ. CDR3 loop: CASSLVRNLAGKVYEQYF. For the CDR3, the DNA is TGCGCCAGCAGCTTGGTTCGGAATCTAGCGGGAAAAGTCTACGAGCAGTACTTC.